The 22 T cell receptor beta chains presented below share a single source sample, sequenced in a study of T cell clonality in common variable immunodeficiency (dated by TCRdb to the mid-2010s). Library generation was performed with the immunoSEQ multiplex PCR assay. The table comes from immuneACCESS by way of TCRdb, which keeps in-frame sequences with V and J called. Part of the clones is missing from these tables; in studies checked, under half for an unresolved V gene and the rest for unknown reasons. Here the sample lists tens of thousands of clones, none seen once only. The top ten clones comprise about 2% of the sample. The sample comprised peripheral blood mononuclear cells. The receptors were sampled from a person aged 18 to 75 in good health.

Ten or more counts support this clone. The CDR3 goes on 3 residues after the read ends, and that part is filled in from the germline J gene. J is TRBJ2-5 and V is TRBV10-3, with a weak D call TRBD1 (6 bases). In germline, CDR1 is ENHRY, CDR2 SYGVKD. The CDR3 contains 16 residues. Trimming shortened V by 0 bases and J by 1 base, and 12 bases separated the two germline ends. The DNA read from the CDR3 is TGTGCCATCAGTGAGTCGGATACAGGGCCCCAAGAGACC. It encodes CAISESDTGPQET. The complete CDR3 reads CAISESDTGPQETQYF.

Only a few counts were recorded for this clone. Read data end 3 residues before the CDR3 end; the end is taken from the germline J gene. The chain joins TRBV19 to TRBJ1-5, with 8 bases fitting TRBD1. The CDR3 is made up of 15 amino acids. Unmatched junction bases numbered 3, after V lost 5 bases and J lost 0 bases. The V gene's germline CDR1 is LNHDA and CDR2 SQIVND (reference sequence). CDR3 protein: CASSRQGNSNQPQHF. The covered CDR3 bases are TGTGCCAGTAGTCGACAGGGGAATAGCAATCAGCCC.

This clone has at least ten counts. The read falls 3 residues short of the CDR3 end, and the missing part is taken from the germline J gene. The rearrangement links TRBV30 to TRBJ1-1; D gene uncertain. The germline V gene encodes CDR1 GTSNPN and CDR2 SVGIG (reference sequence). The V end was cut by 3 bases, the J end by 7 bases, with 15 bases between. The CDR3 spans 13 residues. CDR3 DNA, as far as it was read: TGTGCCTGGAGCACTAATGAAGCCCTTGAA. This sequence encodes CAWSTNEALE. The entire CDR3 protein reads CAWSTNEALEAFF.

This clone has just a few counts. The DNA ends 3 residues before the CDR3 does, and the rest of the CDR3 is filled in from the germline J gene. The chain combines TRBV7-9 with TRBJ1-5, with 8 nucleotides matching TRBD1. V shed 5 bases, J shed 7 bases, and the junction held 7 bases outside the gene matches. The CDR3 is made up of 14 amino acids. Germline-derived CDR1 and CDR2 are SEHNR and FQNEAQ (reference sequence). The DNA read from the CDR3 is TGTGCCAGCAGCCGCGGACAGGGTGGCCAGCCC. It codes for CASSRGQGGQP. The CDR3 reads in full as CASSRGQGGQPQHF. Filled out from reference TRBV7-9 and TRBJ1-5, the complete variable domain reads DTGVSQNPRHKITKRGQNVTFRCDPISEHNRLYWYRQTLGQGPEFLTYFQNEAQLEKSRLLSDRFSAERPKGSFSTLEIQRTEQGDSAMYLCASSRGQGGQPQHFGDGTRLSIL.

Many counts were recorded for this clone. The CDR3 end falls 3 residues outside the read, so it is completed with the germline J gene. The V call is TRBV6-1, the J call TRBJ1-1; 12 bases are shared with TRBD1. V lost 3 bases, J lost 7 bases, and 6 bases stayed unmatched. Germline lookup yields CDR1 MNHNS and CDR2 SASEGT. The CDR3 is 15 amino acids. CDR3: CASSDPGQGAGEAFF. CDR3 DNA (partial): TGTGCCAGCAGTGACCCGGGACAGGGGGCAGGTGAA.

This clone was seen many times. The sequenced fragment ends 3 residues before the CDR3 boundary, so the rest is inferred from the germline J gene. The chain links TRBV30 to TRBJ2-1; D is perhaps TRBD2 (6 bases). The CDR3 consists of 11 residues. Trimming stripped 7 bases from V and 7 bases from J, with 11 bases between. The germline CDR1 and CDR2 sequences are GTSNPN and SVGIG (reference sequence). The CDR3: CASLRGNEQFF. The CDR3 DNA, read in part, is TGTGCCTCCCTTCGGGGGAATGAG.

Comment on this clone: The CDR3 is cut off 3 residues early in the read; its end comes from the germline J gene. The chain couples TRBV29-1 to TRBJ2-3; tentatively, D is TRBD2 (6 bases). This CDR3 has 15 residues. Germline V CDR1 and CDR2: SQVTM, ANQGSEA. CDR3: CSVPVGRSIAETQYF. The CDR3 bases that were read are TGCAGCGTCCCAGTGGGAAGAAGCATAGCGGAGACG.

Only a few counts were recorded for this clone. The CDR3 DNA, read in part, is TGTGCCAGCAGGGCAGGGGTTGGC. Its translation: CASRAGVG. The entire CDR3 protein reads CASRAGVGYTF. The chain is built from TRBV7-9 and TRBJ1-2; the D gene is possibly TRBD1 (6 bases). The read ends 3 residues before the CDR3 terminus; that terminus is restored from the germline J gene. The CDR3 totals 11 residues. Trimming took 6 bases from V and 7 from J, leaving 9 bases between them. Germline V gene sequence: CDR1 SEHNR, CDR2 FQNEAQ (reference sequence).

Only a few counts were recorded for this clone. From the germline J gene comes the end of the CDR3, since the read stops 3 residues before it. This chain connects TRBV18 to TRBJ2-3, with TRBD1 matching 9 bases. Germline V lookup: CDR1 KGHSH, CDR2 LQKENI. The J segment lost 2 bases and the V segment lost 8 bases, leaving 11 bases of the junction unmatched. The CDR3 spans 16 residues. Here the CDR3 reads CASAYRGRAYTDTQYF. The covered CDR3 bases are TGTGCCAGCGCCTACAGGGGGCGGGCCTACACAGATACG.

This clone was found many times. With the read ending 3 residues before the CDR3 end, the germline J gene is used to fill in that end. The genes are TRBV5-1 and TRBJ2-6; D is undetermined. Per germline, CDR1 SGHRS and CDR2 YFSETQ. V lost 1 base and J 1 base, leaving 6 bases between the germline ends. The CDR3 runs to 15 residues. This chain's CDR3 is CASSLSTSGANVLTF. The DNA read from the CDR3 is TGCGCCAGCAGCTTGAGTACTTCTGGGGCCAACGTC.

This clone appeared many times. With the read ending 3 residues before the CDR3 end, the germline J gene is used to fill in that end. Within the sample, other DNA sequences also encode this same CDR3. The chain is built from TRBV30 and TRBJ1-3; TRBD1 is a possible D gene (5 bases). Trimming took 0 bases from V and 2 from J, leaving 11 bases between them. The CDR3 has 15 amino acids. CDR1 and CDR2 (germline): GTSNPN, SVGIG (reference sequence). Partial CDR3 DNA: TGTGCCTGGAGTGTTAGGGGTCTCCCTGGAAACACC. This translates into CAWSVRGLPGNT. From start to end, the CDR3 is CAWSVRGLPGNTIYF.

In this sample, this clone turned up many times. The CDR3 end is not reached by the read, which stops 3 residues before it; the germline J gene fills it in. The genes are TRBV11-2 and TRBJ2-1; 7 bases agree with TRBD2. The CDR3 is 15 residues long. V dropped 4 bases and J dropped 2; count of bases not matched to a gene: 5. Per the germline V gene, CDR1 is SGHAT and CDR2 is FQNNGV. CDR3 protein: CASSSGLNPYNEQFF. CDR3 bases read: TGTGCCAGCAGCTCGGGACTAAACCCCTACAATGAG. Full variable domain (rest looked up from reference TRBV11-2 and TRBJ2-1): EAGVAQSPRYKIIEKRQSVAFWCNPISGHATLYWYQQILGQGPKLLIQFQNNGVVDDSQLPKDRFSAERLKGVDSTLKIQPAKLEDSAVYLCASSSGLNPYNEQFFGPGTRLTVL.

This clone was recorded at least ten times. Read sequence stops 3 residues before the CDR3 end, and the germline J gene provides the missing end. V gene TRBV20-1 combines with J gene TRBJ1-6, with 9 bases that match TRBD1. The V and J ends lost 5 bases and 4 bases, in that order; junction bases with no gene match: 15. The CDR3 loop spans 18 amino acids. Germline CDR1 DFQATT, CDR2 SNEGSKA (reference sequence). The DNA read from the CDR3 is TGCAGTGCTCCAGGACAGGGGTCATGGGATATATATAATTCACCC. As protein: CSAPGQGSWDIYNSP. The complete CDR3 reads CSAPGQGSWDIYNSPLHF.

This clone was detected many times. From the germline J gene comes the end of the CDR3, since the read stops 3 residues before it. The genes are TRBV7-3 and TRBJ2-5, with TRBD2 identical over 7 bases. The CDR3 length is 13 residues. J lost 5 bases, V lost 1 base, and 1 base had no gene match. Germline values: CDR1 SGHTA, CDR2 FQGTGA. The CDR3 reads CASSLREGETQYF. The sequenced CDR3 bases are TGTGCCAGCAGCTTAAGGGAGGGGGAGACC.

To note about this clone: The read halts 3 residues ahead of the CDR3 end, with the missing end drawn from the germline J gene. The chain employs TRBV18 and TRBJ1-3; TRBD1 matches 10 bases. With 3 bases clipped from V and 4 bases from J, the junction kept 6 bases outside the gene matches. Germline V CDR1 and CDR2: KGHSH, LQKENI. The CDR3 loop spans 16 amino acids. The covered CDR3 bases are TGTGCCAGCTCACCTACCGGGACAGGGGTCGGAAACACC. Protein sequence: CASSPTGTGVGNT. The whole CDR3 protein is CASSPTGTGVGNTIYF.

As concerns this clone: The CDR3 end falls 3 residues outside the read, so it is completed with the germline J gene. V usage is TRBV7-3 and J usage is TRBJ2-3, with a weak D call TRBD1 (6 bases). This CDR3 spans 13 amino acids. The V gene's germline CDR1 is SGHTA and CDR2 FQGTGA. Partial CDR3 DNA: TGTGCCAGCAGTAGGGACAACCAAGAGACG. This translates into CASSRDNQET. The whole CDR3 sequence reads CASSRDNQETQYF.

This clone was picked up many times. From the germline J gene comes the end of the CDR3, since the read stops 3 residues before it. This chain connects TRBV18 to TRBJ2-3; D remains ambiguous. V lost 0 bases, J lost 0 bases, and 4 bases lay in between. The germline V gene encodes CDR1 KGHSH and CDR2 LQKENI. The CDR3 is 14 residues long. The CDR3 here is CASSPPTSTDTQYF. The part of the CDR3 DNA that was read is TGTGCCAGCTCACCACCGACAAGCACAGATACG.

This clone came up many times. The read ends 3 residues shy of where the CDR3 ends; the end is completed using the germline J gene. The rearrangement uses TRBV5-4 and TRBJ2-3; 7 nucleotides line up with TRBD2. There are 15 residues in the CDR3. Unmatched junction bases numbered 7, after V lost 4 bases and J lost 2 bases. Germline V lookup: CDR1 SGHNT, CDR2 YYREEE (reference sequence). CDR3 sequence reads: CASSPSGTITDTQYF. CDR3 DNA (partial): TGTGCCAGCAGCCCCTCCGGGACTATCACAGATACG.

CDR3 sequence: CASSGQGQQPQHF. The sequenced part of the CDR3 DNA is TGCGCCAGCAGCGGACAGGGCCAACAGCCC. V and J are TRBV10-2 and TRBJ1-5, with TRBD1 identical over 8 bases. The read ends 3 residues shy of where the CDR3 ends; the end is completed using the germline J gene. From germline, CDR1 is WSHSY and CDR2 SAAADI. J was trimmed by 7 bases and V by 6 bases; bases with no gene match: 5. The CDR3 extends over 13 amino acids.

Of note for this clone: The missing CDR3 end, 3 residues past where the read stops, is filled in from the germline J gene. This chain links TRBV5-1 with TRBJ2-7; the D gene is possibly TRBD2 (6 bases). CDR3 size: 15 residues. Trimming took 3 bases from V and 2 from J, leaving 15 bases between them. Germline CDR1 reads SGHRS; CDR2 reads YFSETQ. The CDR3 bases that were read are TGCGCCAGCAGCTCGCTCGGGGGTCGAGCCTACGAG. Translating it yields CASSSLGGRAYE. The entire CDR3 protein is CASSSLGGRAYEQYF.

This clone was counted a few times. Read coverage stops 3 residues before the CDR3 terminus; the germline J gene supplies the remainder. The same CDR3 can be traced to other DNA sequences in this sample. The J gene is TRBJ1-3, the V gene TRBV18, with a tentative D call TRBD1 (6 bases). Germline lookup yields CDR1 KGHSH and CDR2 LQKENI. V gave up 1 base and J gave up 0 bases, with 7 bases separating them. This CDR3 contains 15 residues. The CDR3 here is CASSPQDSSGNTIYF. The sequenced part of the CDR3 DNA is TGTGCCAGCTCACCACAGGACAGCTCTGGAAACACC.

This clone was seen many times. Sequencing ends 3 residues short of the CDR3 end; the germline J gene provides the rest. The chain is built from TRBV7-9 and TRBJ1-5; 7 bases are shared with TRBD1. Germline values: CDR1 SEHNR, CDR2 FQNEAQ (reference sequence). The length of the CDR3 is 14 residues. V gave up 1 base and J gave up 5 bases; unmatched junction bases: 2. The CDR3 reads CASSLGQGDQPQHF. CDR3 DNA (partial): TGTGCCAGCAGCTTAGGCCAGGGGGATCAGCCC.